These 9 T cell receptor delta chains share one sample of origin, sequenced in a study of γδ T cells in repeated Plasmodium falciparum infection. Flow sorting of PBMC yielded separate Vgamma9/Vdelta2+ and Vdelta2-negative gammadelta T cell populations for bulk repertoire analysis. TCRdb made new clone calls on the multiplex PCR reads using CATT. This sample has 93,000 or so delta-chain clones; 0.85% to 1% occur once, and the top ten carry around a tenth. Sequencing was performed on gamma-delta T cells from blood. Every receptor here comes from a pool of human donors (malaria-infected and uninfected, not separated).

This clone was recorded at least ten times. A far larger clone lies a single base away; this is likely a read error. Other nucleotide sequences in the sample specify the same CDR3. The V gene is TRDV2, the J gene TRDJ2, with TRDD3 matching over 10 bases. The CDR3 contains 20 residues. CDR1 is GEAIGNYY, CDR2 EKD, per germline. The CDR3 sequence: CACDTIPTGGLIELTAQLFF. The CDR3 DNA reads TGCGCCTGTGACACTATCCCTACTGGGGGATTAATTGAGTTGACAGCACAACTCTTCTTT.

About this clone itself: The TCRdb protein comes from a much larger clone and disagrees with this DNA's translation at residue 12, likely due to a read error; the protein given here is derived from the DNA. The chain is built from TRDV1 and TRDJ1; no clear D gene. The J gene was missing in TCRdb and was found by matching the end of the DNA to germline. V lost 4 bases and J lost 0, with 21 bases in between. This CDR3 comprises 18 residues. Germline lookup yields CDR1 TSWWSYY and CDR2 QGS. The CDR3 DNA reads TGTGCTCTTGGGGGCTGGCCTCCGATTAGGCACCACACCGATAAACTCATCTTT. Its protein is CALGGWPPIRHHTDKLIF.

This clone turned up a few times. The translation of this DNA and the TCRdb protein of a much larger clone differ at residue 19, probably owing to a read error; the protein shown here is translated from the DNA. The J gene went uncalled, whereas the V gene is TRDV2; TRDD3, as called in the table, went unchecked against the DNA. The CDR3 consists of 21 residues. CDR1 and CDR2 (germline): GEAIGNYY, EKD. Here the CDR3 reads CACDTRLLGDTLSAYTDKPIF. CDR3 DNA sequence: TGTGCCTGTGACACTAGACTACTGGGGGATACTTTATCCGCGTACACCGATAAACCCATCTTT.

This clone was detected many times. This likely stems from a read error, as it lies one base from a far larger clone. The sample carries other DNA sequences with the same CDR3. CDR3 sequence (DNA): TGTGCCTGTGACACAATCTCCCGGGGGGCTTCGTACACCGATAAACTCATCTTT. The encoded protein is CACDTISRGASYTDKLIF. V and J are TRDV2 and TRDJ1, with D maybe TRDD3 (5 bases). Germline V CDR1 and CDR2: GEAIGNYY, EKD. This CDR3 has 18 amino acids. The germline V and J ends were trimmed by 1 base and 0 bases, with 20 bases remaining between them.

Many counts were recorded for this clone. This likely came from a read error, as a far larger clone is one base away. The same CDR3 arises from other DNA sequences in this sample as well. V is TRDV1 and J is TRDJ1, with 7 bases lining up with TRDD3. CDR1 is TSWWSYY and CDR2 is QGS in the germline V gene. There are 21 residues in the CDR3. The DNA of the CDR3 is TGTGCTCTTGGGGAACCCACTCCGATACTGGGGACGCGAATTGGCACCGATAAGCTCATCTTT. Translating gives CALGEPTPILGTRIGTDKLIF.

This clone has only a few counts. A read error is the likely source, as a far larger clone sits one nucleotide away. Other nucleotide sequences from this sample produce the same CDR3. This chain links TRDV2 with TRDJ1, with 9 bases that match TRDD3. TCRdb records no J gene; here it was assigned by comparing the DNA to germline. Looked up from germline, CDR1 is GEAIGNYY and CDR2 is EKD. V gave up 1 base and J gave up 0 bases; unmatched junction bases: 20. The CDR3 has 21 amino acids. The CDR3, as DNA: TGTGCCTGTGACACTAGACTACTGGGGGACACTTTATCCGCGTACACCGATAAACTCATCTTT. Its translation is CACDTRLLGDTLSAYTDKLIF.

This clone was seen a handful of times. For this DNA, TCRdb reports the protein of a much larger clone, which diverges at residue 10, most likely from a read error; the protein presented here is translated directly from the DNA. The genes are TRDV2 and TRDJ1, with D possibly TRDD3 on 6 matching bases. TCRdb does not report a J gene; here it was assigned by matching the DNA to germline references. V lost 0 bases and J 1 base, leaving 23 bases between the germline ends. This CDR3 is 19 amino acids long. Germline V lookup: CDR1 GEAIGNYY, CDR2 EKD. CDR3 DNA sequence: TGTGCCTGTGACACCGTGCGGTTGGGGGGTACGCAGTCCACCGATAAACTCATCTTT. Amino acids: CACDTVRLGGTQSTDKLIF.

This clone has a handful of counts. It is likely a read error: a sequence one base away is far more abundant. This sample includes further DNA sequences coding for the same CDR3. There is no J gene call, but TRDV2 is given as the V gene. CDR1 and CDR2 (germline): GEAIGNYY, EKD. The CDR3 is 14 residues long. The CDR3 protein is CACDTLTVTDKLIF. As DNA, the CDR3 is TGTGCCTGTGACACCCTCACCGTCACCGATAAACTCATCTTC.

As concerns this clone: TCRdb assigns this DNA the protein of a much larger clone, which departs from its translation at residues 4 and 17; this likely reflects a read error, and the protein shown comes from translating the DNA. The chain is built from TRDV1 and TRDJ1, with 9 bases identical to TRDD3. CDR1 TSWWSYY and CDR2 QGS come from the germline V gene. The CDR3 covers 25 residues. The CDR3 loop reads CALREFQRGPSEKNWGTPSNSKLIF. Written as DNA, the CDR3 is TGTGCTCTTAGGGAGTTCCAGAGGGGGCCTTCCGAAAAAAACTGGGGGACACCTTCCAACAGTAAACTCATCTTT.